The clone carrying this T cell receptor (beta chain) showed up many times. Its matching antigen is unknown. MiXCR, run by TCRdb on the 5' RACE reads, gives a single entry per CDR3 protein. The data show 10,000 to 12,000 distinct CDR3 sequences, 22% seen once. This sample was included in a study of neurological immune-mediated disorders. Study-wide context: A relapsing-remitting course was seen in most of the roughly 34 multiple sclerosis patients and a secondary progressive course in 3.

Points from the study as a whole: The study found no CDR3 amino acid sequences shared by expanded clones across subjects, suggesting private repertoires in all groups.

CDR3 size: 17 residues. CDR1 LGHDT and CDR2 YNNKEL come from the germline V gene (reference sequence). J gave up 5 bases and V 0 bases, and 11 bases lay outside the gene matches. The origin of this receptor is a woman in her thirties or forties with multiple sclerosis. Sequences were obtained from CD8+ T cells from blood. This sequence joins TRBV3-1 and TRBJ2-5; TRBD2 matches at 8 bases. Here the CDR3 reads CASSQETGLGDRETQYF. In DNA form, the CDR3 reads TGTGCCAGCAGCCAAGAAACGGGACTAGGGGATCGGGAGACCCAGTACTTC.